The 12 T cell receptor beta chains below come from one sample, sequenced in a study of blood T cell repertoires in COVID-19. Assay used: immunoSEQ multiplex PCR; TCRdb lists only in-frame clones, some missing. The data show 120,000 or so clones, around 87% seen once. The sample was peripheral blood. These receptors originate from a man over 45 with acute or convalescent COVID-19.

The CDR3 DNA reads as TGTGCCAGCAGCTTAGGACAGAAGAACACTGAAGCTTTCTTT. Amino acids: CASSLGQKNTEAFF. The chain couples TRBV7-9 to TRBJ1-1; tentatively, D is TRBD1 (5 bases). This CDR3 has 14 residues. CDR1 and CDR2 (germline): SEHNR, FQNEAQ (reference sequence). V lost 1 base, J lost 1 base, and 7 bases lay in between. Full variable domain (remainder filled in from reference TRBV7-9 and TRBJ1-1): DTGVSQNPRHKITKRGQNVTFRCDPISEHNRLYWYRQTLGQGPEFLTYFQNEAQLEKSRLLSDRFSAERPKGSFSTLEIQRTEQGDSAMYLCASSLGQKNTEAFFGQGTRLTVV.

Written as DNA, the CDR3 is TGTGCCAGTAGTATAGACGGGGCTAACTATGGCTACACCTTC. It translates to CASSIDGANYGYTF. V gene TRBV19 combines with J gene TRBJ1-2; no clear D gene. Trimming shortened V by 0 bases and J by 0 bases, and 5 bases separated the two germline ends. The germline V gene encodes CDR1 LNHDA and CDR2 SQIVND (reference sequence). The CDR3 loop spans 14 amino acids.

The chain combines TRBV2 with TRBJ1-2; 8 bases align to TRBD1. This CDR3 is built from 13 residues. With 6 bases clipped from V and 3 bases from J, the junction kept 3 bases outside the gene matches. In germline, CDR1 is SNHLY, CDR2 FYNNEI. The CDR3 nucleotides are TGTGCCAGCAGCAAGGGACAGGACTATGGCTACACCTTC. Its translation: CASSKGQDYGYTF.

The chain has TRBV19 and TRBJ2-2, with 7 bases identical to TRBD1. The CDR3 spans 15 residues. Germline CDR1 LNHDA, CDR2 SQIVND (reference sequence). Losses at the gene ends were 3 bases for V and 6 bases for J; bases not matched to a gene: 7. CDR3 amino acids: CASSISSGTAGELFF. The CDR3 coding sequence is TGTGCCAGTAGTATCTCCAGTGGGACAGCCGGGGAGCTGTTTTTT. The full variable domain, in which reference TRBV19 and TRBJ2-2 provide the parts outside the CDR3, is DGGITQSPKYLFRKEGQNVTLSCEQNLNHDAMYWYRQDPGQGLRLIYYSQIVNDFQKGDIAEGYSVSREKKESFPLTVTSAQKNPTAFYLCASSISSGTAGELFFGEGSRLTVL.

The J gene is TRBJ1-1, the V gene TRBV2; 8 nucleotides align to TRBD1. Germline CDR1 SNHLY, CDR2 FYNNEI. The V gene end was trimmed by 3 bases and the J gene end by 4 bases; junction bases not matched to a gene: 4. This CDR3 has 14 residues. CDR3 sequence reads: CASSENRGITEAFF. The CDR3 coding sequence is TGTGCCAGCAGTGAGAACAGGGGGATCACTGAAGCTTTCTTT.

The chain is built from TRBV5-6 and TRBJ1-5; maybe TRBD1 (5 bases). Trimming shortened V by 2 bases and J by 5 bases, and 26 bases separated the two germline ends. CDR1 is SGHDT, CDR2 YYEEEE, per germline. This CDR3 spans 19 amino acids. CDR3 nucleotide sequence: TGTGCCAGCAGCTTTACATTCGGCCAGGGAGGTCGAGTAGATCAGCCCCAGCATTTT. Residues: CASSFTFGQGGRVDQPQHF.

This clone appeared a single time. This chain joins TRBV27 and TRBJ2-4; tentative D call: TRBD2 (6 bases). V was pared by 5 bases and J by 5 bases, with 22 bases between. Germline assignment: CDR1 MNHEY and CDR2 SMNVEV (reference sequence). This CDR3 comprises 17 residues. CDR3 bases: TGTGCCAGCAGTCTTCTCCCGCCGGGAGCTACTCAAAACATTCAGTACTTC. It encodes CASSLLPPGATQNIQYF.

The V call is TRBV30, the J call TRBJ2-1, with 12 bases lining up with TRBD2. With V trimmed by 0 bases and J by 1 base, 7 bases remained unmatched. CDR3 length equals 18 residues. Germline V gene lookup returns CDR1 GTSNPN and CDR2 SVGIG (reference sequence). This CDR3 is CAWSVPNLAGGSYNEQFF. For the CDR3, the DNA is TGTGCCTGGAGTGTACCCAATCTAGCGGGAGGGTCCTACAATGAGCAGTTCTTC.

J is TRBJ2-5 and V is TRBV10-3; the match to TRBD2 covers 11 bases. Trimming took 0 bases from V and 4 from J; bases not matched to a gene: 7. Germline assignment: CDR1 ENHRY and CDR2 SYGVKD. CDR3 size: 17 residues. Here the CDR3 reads CAISESVGLAGGETQYF. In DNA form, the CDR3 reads TGTGCCATCAGTGAGTCGGTCGGGCTAGCGGGAGGAGAGACCCAGTACTTC.

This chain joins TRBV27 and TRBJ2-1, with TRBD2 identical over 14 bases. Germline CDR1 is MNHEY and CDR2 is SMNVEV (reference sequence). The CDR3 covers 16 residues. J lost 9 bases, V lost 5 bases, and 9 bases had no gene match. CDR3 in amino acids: CASSGPGLAGEIEQFF. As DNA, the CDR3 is TGTGCCAGCAGTGGCCCGGGACTAGCGGGAGAGATTGAGCAGTTCTTC.

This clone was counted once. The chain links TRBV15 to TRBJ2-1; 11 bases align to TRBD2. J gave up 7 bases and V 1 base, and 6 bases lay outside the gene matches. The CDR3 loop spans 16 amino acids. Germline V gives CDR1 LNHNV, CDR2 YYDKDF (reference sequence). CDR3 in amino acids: CATSRGRLAGGNEQFF. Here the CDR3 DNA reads TGTGCCACCAGCAGAGGACGGCTAGCGGGAGGAAATGAGCAGTTCTTC.

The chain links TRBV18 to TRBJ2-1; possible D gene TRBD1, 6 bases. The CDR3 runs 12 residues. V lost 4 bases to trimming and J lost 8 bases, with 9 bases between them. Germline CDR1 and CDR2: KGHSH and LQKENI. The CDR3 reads CASSRNRDEQFF. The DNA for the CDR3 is TGTGCCAGCTCACGTAACAGGGATGAGCAGTTCTTC.